This T cell receptor (beta chain) was observed in a study of PD-L1 blockade in urothelial cancer. In the study overall: It was at 3 weeks (second dose) and 6 weeks after treatment start that blood was analyzed.

Notes on the study in general: Below-median TCR clonality that was measured in pretreatment blood predicted better survival.

Comments on this clone: Its specificity is not known.

The authors spiked synthetic TCR analog templates into each PCR. Repertoires were generated with immunoSEQ multiplex PCR, while TCRdb's copy carries only in-frame clones and drops some. The table lists roughly 87,000 clones, roughly 90% of them singletons. The clonotype was recovered from a woman in her 70s with urothelial cancer. Sequenced here: PBMCs, sampled around atezolizumab (anti-PD-L1) treatment.

In DNA, the CDR3 is TGTGCCAGCAGCTTGGGCTTTCGGCTACCTAATGAGCAGTTCTTC. Translation: CASSLGFRLPNEQFF. V and J are TRBV7-3 and TRBJ2-1; no definite D call. The CDR3 spans 15 residues. The V end was cut by 3 bases, the J end by 7 bases, with 16 bases between. Germline values: CDR1 SGHTA, CDR2 FQGTGA.